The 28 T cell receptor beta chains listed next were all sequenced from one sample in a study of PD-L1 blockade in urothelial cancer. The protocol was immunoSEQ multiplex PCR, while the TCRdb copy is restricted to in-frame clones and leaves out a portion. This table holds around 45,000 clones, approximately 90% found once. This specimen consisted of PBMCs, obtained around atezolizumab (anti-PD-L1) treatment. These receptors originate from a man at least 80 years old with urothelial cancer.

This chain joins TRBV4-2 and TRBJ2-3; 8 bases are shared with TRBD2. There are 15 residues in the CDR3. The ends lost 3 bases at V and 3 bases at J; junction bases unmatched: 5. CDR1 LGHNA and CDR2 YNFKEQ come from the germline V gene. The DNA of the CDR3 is TGTGCCAGCAGCCAGGCGGGAGGAGAAACAGATACGCAGTATTTT. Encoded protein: CASSQAGGETDTQYF.

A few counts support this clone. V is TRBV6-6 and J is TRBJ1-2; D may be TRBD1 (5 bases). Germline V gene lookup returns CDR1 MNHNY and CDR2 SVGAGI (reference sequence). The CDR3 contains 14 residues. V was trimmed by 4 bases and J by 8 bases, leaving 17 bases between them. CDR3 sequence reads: CASSSRRDGGGYTF. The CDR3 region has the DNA TGTGCCAGCAGTTCTCGCAGGGATGGTGGGGGCTACACCTTC.

CDR3 in DNA: TGCGCCAGCAGCTTGAACCGAGCTAGCACAGATACGCAGTATTTT. Translating gives CASSLNRASTDTQYF. J is TRBJ2-3 and V is TRBV5-1; no definite D call. Germline lookup yields CDR1 SGHRS and CDR2 YFSETQ. This CDR3 contains 15 residues. V gave up 1 base and J gave up 0 bases, with 9 bases separating them.

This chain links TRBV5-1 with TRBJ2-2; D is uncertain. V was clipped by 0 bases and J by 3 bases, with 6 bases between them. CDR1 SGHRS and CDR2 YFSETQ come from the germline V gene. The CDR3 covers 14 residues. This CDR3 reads CASSLERYTGELFF. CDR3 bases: TGCGCCAGCAGCTTGGAACGGTACACCGGGGAGCTGTTTTTT.

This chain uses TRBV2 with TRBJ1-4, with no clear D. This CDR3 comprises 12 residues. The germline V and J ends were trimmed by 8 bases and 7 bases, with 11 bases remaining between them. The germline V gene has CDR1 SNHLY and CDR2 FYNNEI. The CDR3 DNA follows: TGTGCCAGCGATGTGAGGCGTGAAAAACTGTTTTTT. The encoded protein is CASDVRREKLFF.

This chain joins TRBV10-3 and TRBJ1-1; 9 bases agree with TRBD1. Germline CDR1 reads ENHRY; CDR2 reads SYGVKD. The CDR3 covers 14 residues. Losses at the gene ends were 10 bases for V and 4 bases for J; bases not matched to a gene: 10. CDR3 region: CATVGQGRSTEAFF. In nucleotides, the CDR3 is TGTGCCACCGTGGGACAGGGTCGCTCCACTGAAGCTTTCTTT.

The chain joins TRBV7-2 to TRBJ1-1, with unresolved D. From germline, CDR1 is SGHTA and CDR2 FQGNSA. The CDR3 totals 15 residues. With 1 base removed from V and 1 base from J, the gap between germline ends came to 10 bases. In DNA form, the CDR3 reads TGTGCCAGCAGCTTAGTTGGCAGTTCGAACACTGAAGCTTTCTTT. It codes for CASSLVGSSNTEAFF.

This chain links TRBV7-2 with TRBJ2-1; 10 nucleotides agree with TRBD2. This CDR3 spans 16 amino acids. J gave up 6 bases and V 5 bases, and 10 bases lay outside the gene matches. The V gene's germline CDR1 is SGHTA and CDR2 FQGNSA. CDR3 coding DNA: TGTGCCAGCAGCCCATCTAGCGGGAGCGGGGGCAATGAGCAGTTCTTC. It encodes CASSPSSGSGGNEQFF.

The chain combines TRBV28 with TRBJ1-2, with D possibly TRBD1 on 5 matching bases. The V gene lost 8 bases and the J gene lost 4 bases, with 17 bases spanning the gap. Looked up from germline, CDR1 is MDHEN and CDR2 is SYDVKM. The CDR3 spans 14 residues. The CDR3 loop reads CASFGQQGGYGYTF. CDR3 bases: TGTGCCAGCTTCGGCCAGCAGGGCGGCTATGGCTACACCTTC.

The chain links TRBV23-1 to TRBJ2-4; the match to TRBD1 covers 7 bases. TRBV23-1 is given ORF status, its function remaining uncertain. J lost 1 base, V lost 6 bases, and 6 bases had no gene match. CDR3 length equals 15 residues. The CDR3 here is CASRHPGQAKNIQYF. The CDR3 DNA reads TGCGCCAGCAGACACCCGGGACAGGCCAAAAACATTCAGTACTTC.

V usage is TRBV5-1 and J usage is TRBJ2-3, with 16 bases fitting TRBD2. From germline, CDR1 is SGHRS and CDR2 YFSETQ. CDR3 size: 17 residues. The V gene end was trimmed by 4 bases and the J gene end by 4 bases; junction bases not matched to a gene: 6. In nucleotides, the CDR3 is TGCGCCAGCAGCACGGGACTAGCGGGAGGGCAGGCAGATACGCAGTATTTT. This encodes CASSTGLAGGQADTQYF.

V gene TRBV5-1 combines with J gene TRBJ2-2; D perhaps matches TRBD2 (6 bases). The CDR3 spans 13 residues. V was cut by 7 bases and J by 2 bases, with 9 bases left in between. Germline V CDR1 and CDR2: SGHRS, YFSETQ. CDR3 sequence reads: CASSEGNTGELFF. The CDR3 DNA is TGCGCCAGCTCGGAGGGTAACACCGGGGAGCTGTTTTTT. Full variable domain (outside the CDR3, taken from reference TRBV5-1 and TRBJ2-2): KAGVTQTPRYLIKTRGQQVTLSCSPISGHRSVSWYQQTPGQGLQFLFEYFSETQRNKGNFPGRFSGRQFSNSRSEMNVSTLELGDSALYLCASSEGNTGELFFGEGSRLTVL.

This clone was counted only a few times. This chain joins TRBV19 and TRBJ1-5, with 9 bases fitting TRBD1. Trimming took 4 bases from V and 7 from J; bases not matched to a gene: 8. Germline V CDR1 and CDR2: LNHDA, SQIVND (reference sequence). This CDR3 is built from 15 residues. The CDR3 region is CASSTPGQGVQPQHF. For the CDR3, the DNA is TGTGCCAGTAGTACTCCGGGACAGGGCGTCCAGCCCCAGCATTTT.

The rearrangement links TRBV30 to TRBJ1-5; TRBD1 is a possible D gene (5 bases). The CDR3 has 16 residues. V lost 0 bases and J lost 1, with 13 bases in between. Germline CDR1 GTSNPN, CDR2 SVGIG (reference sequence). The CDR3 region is CAWSVRLRGSNQPQHF. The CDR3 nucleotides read TGTGCCTGGAGTGTACGCCTTAGGGGAAGCAATCAGCCCCAGCATTTT.

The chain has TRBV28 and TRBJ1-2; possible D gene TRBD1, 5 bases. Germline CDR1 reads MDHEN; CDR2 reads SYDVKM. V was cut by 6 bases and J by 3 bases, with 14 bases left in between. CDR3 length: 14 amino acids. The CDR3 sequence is CASRRQGADYGYTF. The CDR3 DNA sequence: TGTGCCAGCAGACGACAAGGGGCCGACTATGGCTACACCTTC.

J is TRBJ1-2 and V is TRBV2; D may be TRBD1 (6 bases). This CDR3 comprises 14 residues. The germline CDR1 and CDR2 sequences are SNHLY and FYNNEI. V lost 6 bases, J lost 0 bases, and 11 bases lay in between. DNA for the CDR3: TGTGCCAGCAGCCTAGACAGGACTAACTATGGCTACACCTTC. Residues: CASSLDRTNYGYTF.

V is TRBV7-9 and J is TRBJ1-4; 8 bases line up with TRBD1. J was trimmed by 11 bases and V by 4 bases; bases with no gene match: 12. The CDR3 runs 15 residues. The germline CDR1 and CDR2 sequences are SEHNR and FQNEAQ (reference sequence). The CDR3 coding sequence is TGTGCCAGCAGCTCCCAGGGGGCGGATCGAGGGAAACTGTTTTTT. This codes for CASSSQGADRGKLFF.

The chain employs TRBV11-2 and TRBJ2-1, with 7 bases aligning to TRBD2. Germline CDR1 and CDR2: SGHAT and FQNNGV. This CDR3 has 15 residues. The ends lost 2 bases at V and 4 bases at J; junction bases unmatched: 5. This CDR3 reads CASSLSSGIYNEQFF. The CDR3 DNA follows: TGTGCCAGCAGCTTAAGCAGCGGGATTTACAATGAGCAGTTCTTC.

CDR3 sequence reads: CASTVEVGGDTQYF. CDR3 coding DNA: TGTGCCAGCACCGTAGAAGTGGGGGGAGATACGCAGTATTTT. The genes are TRBV6-6 and TRBJ2-3, with D possibly matching TRBD2 (6 bases). Trimming stripped 7 bases from V and 5 bases from J, with 16 bases between. The CDR3 is made up of 14 amino acids. Germline-derived CDR1 and CDR2 are MNHNY and SVGAGI (reference sequence).

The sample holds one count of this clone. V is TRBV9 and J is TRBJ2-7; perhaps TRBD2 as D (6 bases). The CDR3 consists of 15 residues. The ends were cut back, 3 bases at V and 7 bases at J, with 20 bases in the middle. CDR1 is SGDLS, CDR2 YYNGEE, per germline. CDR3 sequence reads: CASSEDHSGAGEQYF. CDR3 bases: TGTGCCAGCAGCGAGGACCACTCTGGAGCGGGTGAGCAGTACTTC.

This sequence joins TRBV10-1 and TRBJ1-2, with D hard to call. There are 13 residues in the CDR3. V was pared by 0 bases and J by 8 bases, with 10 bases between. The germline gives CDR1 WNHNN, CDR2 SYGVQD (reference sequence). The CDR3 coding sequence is TGCGCCAGCAGTGAGTCGAGGGTGGGCGGCTACACCTTC. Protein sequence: CASSESRVGGYTF.

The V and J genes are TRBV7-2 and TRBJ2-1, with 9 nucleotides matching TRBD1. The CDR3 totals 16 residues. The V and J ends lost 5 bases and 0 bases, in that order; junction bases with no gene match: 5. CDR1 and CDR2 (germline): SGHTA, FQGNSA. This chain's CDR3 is CASSRDRDNSYNEQFF. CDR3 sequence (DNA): TGTGCCAGCAGCCGGGACAGGGATAACTCCTACAATGAGCAGTTCTTC.

CDR3 sequence (DNA): TGTGCCAGCAGTTTACGGGAGGGGGCGCCTTTTGGGGCCAACGTCCTGACTTTC. Amino acids: CASSLREGAPFGANVLTF. This chain uses TRBV27 with TRBJ2-6; the D gene is possibly TRBD2 (8 bases). CDR3 size: 18 residues. Germline V CDR1 and CDR2: MNHEY, SMNVEV (reference sequence). The germline V and J ends were trimmed by 2 bases and 3 bases, with 17 bases remaining between them.

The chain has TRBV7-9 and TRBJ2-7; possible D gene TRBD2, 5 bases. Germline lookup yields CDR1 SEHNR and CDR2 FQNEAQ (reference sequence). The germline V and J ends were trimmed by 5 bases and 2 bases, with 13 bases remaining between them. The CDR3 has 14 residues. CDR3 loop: CASSPRGMTYEQYF. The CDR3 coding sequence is TGTGCCAGCAGCCCCCGGGGTATGACCTACGAGCAGTACTTC.

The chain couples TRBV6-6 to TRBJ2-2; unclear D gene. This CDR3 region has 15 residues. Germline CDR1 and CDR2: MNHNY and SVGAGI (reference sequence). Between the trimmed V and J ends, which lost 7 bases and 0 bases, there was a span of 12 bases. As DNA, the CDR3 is TGTGCCAGCACTGCTACGCGGTCGAACACCGGGGAGCTGTTTTTT. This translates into CASTATRSNTGELFF.

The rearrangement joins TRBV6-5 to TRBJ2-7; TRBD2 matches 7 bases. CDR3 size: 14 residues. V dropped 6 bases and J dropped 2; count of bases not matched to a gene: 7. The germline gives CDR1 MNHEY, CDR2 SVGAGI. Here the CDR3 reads CASRPPSGAYEQYF. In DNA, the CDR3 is TGTGCCAGCAGACCTCCTAGCGGAGCCTACGAGCAGTACTTC.

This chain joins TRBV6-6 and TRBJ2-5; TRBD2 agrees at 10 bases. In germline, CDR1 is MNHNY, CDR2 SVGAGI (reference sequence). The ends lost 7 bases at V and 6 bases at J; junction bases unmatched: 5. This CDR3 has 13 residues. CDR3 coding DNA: TGTGCCAGCAACCCTAGCGGGAGTAAGACCCAGTACTTC. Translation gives CASNPSGSKTQYF.

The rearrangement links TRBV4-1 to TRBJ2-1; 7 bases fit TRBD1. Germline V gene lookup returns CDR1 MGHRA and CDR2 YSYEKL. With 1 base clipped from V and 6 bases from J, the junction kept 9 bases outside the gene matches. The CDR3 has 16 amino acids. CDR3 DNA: TGCGCCAGCAGCCAAGTGTTCTCGAGGGGGCCCAATGAGCAGTTCTTC. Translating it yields CASSQVFSRGPNEQFF.